The next 3 T cell receptor beta chains were all read from a single sample in a study of T cell responses to AZD1222 COVID-19 vaccine. Assay used: immunoSEQ multiplex PCR; TCRdb lists only in-frame clones, some missing. The sample holds some 63,000 clones, 65% to 90% seen once. The sample consisted of peripheral blood, taken on day 0 of AZD1222 vaccination. These receptors came from an adult in good health.

The gene calls are TRBV9 and TRBJ2-1, with TRBD1 identical over 8 bases. This CDR3 has 15 amino acids. Germline CDR1 is SGDLS and CDR2 is YYNGEE. Trimming took 4 bases from V and 1 from J; bases not matched to a gene: 4. CDR3 loop: CASSQGALSYNEQFF. The CDR3 DNA reads as TGTGCCAGCAGCCAGGGGGCCTTATCCTACAATGAGCAGTTCTTC.

The chain links TRBV7-3 to TRBJ2-3, with 7 bases matching TRBD1. V trimming: 3 bases; J trimming: 2 bases; junction bases outside the gene matches: 14. In germline, CDR1 is SGHTA, CDR2 FQGTGA. The CDR3 totals 18 residues. The CDR3 spells CASSLFPKQGSPTDTQYF. The DNA for the CDR3 is TGTGCCAGCAGCTTGTTCCCCAAACAGGGGAGTCCCACAGATACGCAGTATTTT.

The chain combines TRBV18 with TRBJ2-7; D call uncertain. V gave up 0 bases and J gave up 0 bases, with 9 bases separating them. CDR1 is KGHSH, CDR2 LQKENI, per germline. CDR3 length: 15 residues. The CDR3 is CASSPPGRNSYEQYF. CDR3 DNA: TGTGCCAGCTCACCACCGGGTAGAAACTCCTACGAGCAGTACTTC.